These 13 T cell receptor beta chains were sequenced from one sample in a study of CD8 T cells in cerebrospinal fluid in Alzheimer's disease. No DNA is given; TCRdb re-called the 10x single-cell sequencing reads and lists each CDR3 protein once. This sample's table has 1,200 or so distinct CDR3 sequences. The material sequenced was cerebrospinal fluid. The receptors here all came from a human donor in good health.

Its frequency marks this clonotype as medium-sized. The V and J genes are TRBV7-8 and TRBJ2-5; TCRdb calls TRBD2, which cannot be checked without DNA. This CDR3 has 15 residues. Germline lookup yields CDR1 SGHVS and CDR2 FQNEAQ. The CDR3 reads CASSRAGGVAETQYF.

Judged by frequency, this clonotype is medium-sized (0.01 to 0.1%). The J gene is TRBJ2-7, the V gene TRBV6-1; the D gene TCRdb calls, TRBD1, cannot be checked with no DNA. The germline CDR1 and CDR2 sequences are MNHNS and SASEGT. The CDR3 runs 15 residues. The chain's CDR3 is CASSLRTGGSYEQYF.

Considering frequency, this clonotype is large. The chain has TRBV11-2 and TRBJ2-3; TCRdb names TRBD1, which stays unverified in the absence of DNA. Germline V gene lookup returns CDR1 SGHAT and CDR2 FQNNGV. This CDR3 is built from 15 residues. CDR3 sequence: CASSLEDRGTDTQYF.

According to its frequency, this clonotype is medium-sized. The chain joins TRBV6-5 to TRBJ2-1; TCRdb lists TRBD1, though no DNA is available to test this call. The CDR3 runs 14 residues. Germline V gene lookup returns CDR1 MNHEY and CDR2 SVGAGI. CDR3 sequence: CASSYRAGTNEQFF.

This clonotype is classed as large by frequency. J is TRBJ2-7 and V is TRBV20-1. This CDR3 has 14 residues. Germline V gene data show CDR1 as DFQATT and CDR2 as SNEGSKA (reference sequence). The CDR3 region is CSARDERNPYEQYF.

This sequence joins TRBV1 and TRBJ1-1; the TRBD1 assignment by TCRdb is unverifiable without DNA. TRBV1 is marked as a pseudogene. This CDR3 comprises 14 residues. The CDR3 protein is CTSSLLQVNTEAFF.

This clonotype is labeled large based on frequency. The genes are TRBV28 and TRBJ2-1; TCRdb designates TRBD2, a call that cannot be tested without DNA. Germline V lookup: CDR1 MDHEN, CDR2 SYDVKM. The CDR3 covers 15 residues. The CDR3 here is CASSAEAGEANEQFF.

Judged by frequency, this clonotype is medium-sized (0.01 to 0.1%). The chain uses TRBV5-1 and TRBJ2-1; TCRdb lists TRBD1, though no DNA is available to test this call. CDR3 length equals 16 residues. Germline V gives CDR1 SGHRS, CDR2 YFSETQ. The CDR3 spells CASSPIMGQGANEQFF.

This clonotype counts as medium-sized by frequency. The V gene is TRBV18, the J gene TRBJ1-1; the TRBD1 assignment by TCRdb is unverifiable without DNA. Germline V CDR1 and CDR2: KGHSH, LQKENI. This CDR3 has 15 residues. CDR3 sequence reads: CASSPGEGMNTEAFF.

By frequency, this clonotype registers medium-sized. This CDR3 reads CASSYGRNLNYGYTF. V usage is TRBV28 and J usage is TRBJ1-2. This CDR3 has 15 residues. The germline V gene encodes CDR1 MDHEN and CDR2 SYDVKM.

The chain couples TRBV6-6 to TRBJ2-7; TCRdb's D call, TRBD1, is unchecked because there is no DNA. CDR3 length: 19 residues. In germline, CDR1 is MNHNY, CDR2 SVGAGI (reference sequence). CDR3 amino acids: CASSPKTDVGGNSSYEQYF.

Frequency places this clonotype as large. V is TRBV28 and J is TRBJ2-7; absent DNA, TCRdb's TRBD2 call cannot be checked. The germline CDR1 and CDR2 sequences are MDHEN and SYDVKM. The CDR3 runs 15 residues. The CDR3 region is CASSLTAGVADEQYF.

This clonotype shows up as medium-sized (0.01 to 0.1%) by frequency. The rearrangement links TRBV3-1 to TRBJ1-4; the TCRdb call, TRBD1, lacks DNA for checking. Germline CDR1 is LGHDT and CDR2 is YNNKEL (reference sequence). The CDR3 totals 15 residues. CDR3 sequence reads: CASSQNRDRAEKLFF.